The present entry profiles one TCR beta chain with its context. The antigen remains unidentified. The record originates from a study of shared clonotypes between healthy human individuals. When replicate PCRs were run on sorted subsets, they used around 200 ng DNA, about 31,000 T cell genomes. TCRdb's copy holds only in-frame clones and misses some; the assay was immunoSEQ multiplex PCR. The table has 1.6 million or so clones, 96% seen once. Findings and caveats of the study: Rarefaction revealed incomplete sorted-subset sequencing despite large depth. In general, naive subsets displayed greater estimated richness than memory subsets did.

This CDR3 comprises 13 residues. V was clipped by 3 bases and J by 7 bases, with 10 bases between them. Germline CDR1 MNHNS, CDR2 SASEGT. The chain has TRBV6-1 and TRBJ2-1, with D hard to call. Source material: naive CD4+ T cells sorted from blood. Subset indicated: CD45RA+ positively selected. The receptor's source is a man aged 25 to 40 in good health. The CDR3 DNA is TGTGCCAGCAGTGAGGGCAGGAAAAATGAGCAGTTCTTC. Translation: CASSEGRKNEQFF.